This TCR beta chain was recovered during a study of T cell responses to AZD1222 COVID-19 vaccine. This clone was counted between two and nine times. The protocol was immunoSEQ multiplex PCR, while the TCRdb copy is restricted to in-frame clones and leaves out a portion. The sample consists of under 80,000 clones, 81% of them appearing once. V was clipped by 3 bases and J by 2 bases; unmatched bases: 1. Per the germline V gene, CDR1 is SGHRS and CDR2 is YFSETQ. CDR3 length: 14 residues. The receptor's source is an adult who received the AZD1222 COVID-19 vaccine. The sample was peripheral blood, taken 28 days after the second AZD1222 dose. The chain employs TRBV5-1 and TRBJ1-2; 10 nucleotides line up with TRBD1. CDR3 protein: CASSWGQGNYGYTF. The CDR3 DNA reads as TGCGCCAGCAGCTGGGGACAGGGGAACTATGGCTACACCTTC.